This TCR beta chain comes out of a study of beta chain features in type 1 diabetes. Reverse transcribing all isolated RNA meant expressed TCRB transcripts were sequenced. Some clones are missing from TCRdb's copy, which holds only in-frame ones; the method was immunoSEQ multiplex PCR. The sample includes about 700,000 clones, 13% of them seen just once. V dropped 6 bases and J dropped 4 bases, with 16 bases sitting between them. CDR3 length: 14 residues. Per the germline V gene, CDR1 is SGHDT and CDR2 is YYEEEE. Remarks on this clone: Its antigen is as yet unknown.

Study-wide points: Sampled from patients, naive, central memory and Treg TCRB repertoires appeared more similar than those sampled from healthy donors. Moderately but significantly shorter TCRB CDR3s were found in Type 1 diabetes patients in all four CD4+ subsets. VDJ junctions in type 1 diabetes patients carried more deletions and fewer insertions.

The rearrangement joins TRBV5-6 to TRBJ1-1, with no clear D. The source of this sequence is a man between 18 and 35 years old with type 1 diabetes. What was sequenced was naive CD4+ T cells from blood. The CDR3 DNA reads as TGTGCCAGCACCCGGGTGGACGGACGCACTGAAGCTTTCTTT. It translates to CASTRVDGRTEAFF.